The present TCR beta chain was sequenced within a study of T-cell memory formation after mild COVID-19. With regard to this clonotype: The antigen remains undetermined.

General study points: Contracting CD4+ clones lay largely in CM and EM, with CD8+ ones residing in EMRA. Whereas later expanders leaned CD4+, clones contracting day 15 to 85 showed a balanced CD4/CD8 makeup.

Germline V CDR1 and CDR2: KGHSH, LQKENI. CDR3 length: 13 residues. Trimming removed 0 bases at V and 4 bases at J, with 7 bases between. TCRdb re-called the 5' RACE reads with MiXCR, one entry per CDR3 protein. In the table there are about 130,000 distinct CDR3 sequences, approximately 6.3% of which are singletons. The TCR was taken from an adult woman who had mild COVID-19 (a few samples of this study predate the infection). Cell type and time point are not known. The genes are TRBV18 and TRBJ2-7; D ambiguous. Sequenced: PBMCs or a T cell subset sorted from them (not recorded which). CDR3 bases: TGTGCCAGCTCACCACCAAGGGATTACGAGCAGTACTTC. Its protein is CASSPPRDYEQYF.